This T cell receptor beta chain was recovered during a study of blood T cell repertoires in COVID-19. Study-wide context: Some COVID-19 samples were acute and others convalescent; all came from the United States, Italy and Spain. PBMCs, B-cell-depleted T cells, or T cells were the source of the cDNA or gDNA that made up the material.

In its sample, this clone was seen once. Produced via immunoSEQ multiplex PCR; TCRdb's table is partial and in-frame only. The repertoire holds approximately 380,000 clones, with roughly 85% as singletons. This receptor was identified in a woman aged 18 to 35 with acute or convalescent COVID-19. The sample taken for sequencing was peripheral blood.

The CDR3 region is CASSQARFYEQYF. CDR3 DNA: TGTGCCAGCAGCCAAGCCAGATTCTACGAGCAGTACTTC. This sequence joins TRBV14 and TRBJ2-7; unclear D gene. V was clipped by 1 base and J by 3 bases, with 7 bases between them. The germline V gene encodes CDR1 SGHDN and CDR2 FVKESK. This CDR3 comprises 13 residues.